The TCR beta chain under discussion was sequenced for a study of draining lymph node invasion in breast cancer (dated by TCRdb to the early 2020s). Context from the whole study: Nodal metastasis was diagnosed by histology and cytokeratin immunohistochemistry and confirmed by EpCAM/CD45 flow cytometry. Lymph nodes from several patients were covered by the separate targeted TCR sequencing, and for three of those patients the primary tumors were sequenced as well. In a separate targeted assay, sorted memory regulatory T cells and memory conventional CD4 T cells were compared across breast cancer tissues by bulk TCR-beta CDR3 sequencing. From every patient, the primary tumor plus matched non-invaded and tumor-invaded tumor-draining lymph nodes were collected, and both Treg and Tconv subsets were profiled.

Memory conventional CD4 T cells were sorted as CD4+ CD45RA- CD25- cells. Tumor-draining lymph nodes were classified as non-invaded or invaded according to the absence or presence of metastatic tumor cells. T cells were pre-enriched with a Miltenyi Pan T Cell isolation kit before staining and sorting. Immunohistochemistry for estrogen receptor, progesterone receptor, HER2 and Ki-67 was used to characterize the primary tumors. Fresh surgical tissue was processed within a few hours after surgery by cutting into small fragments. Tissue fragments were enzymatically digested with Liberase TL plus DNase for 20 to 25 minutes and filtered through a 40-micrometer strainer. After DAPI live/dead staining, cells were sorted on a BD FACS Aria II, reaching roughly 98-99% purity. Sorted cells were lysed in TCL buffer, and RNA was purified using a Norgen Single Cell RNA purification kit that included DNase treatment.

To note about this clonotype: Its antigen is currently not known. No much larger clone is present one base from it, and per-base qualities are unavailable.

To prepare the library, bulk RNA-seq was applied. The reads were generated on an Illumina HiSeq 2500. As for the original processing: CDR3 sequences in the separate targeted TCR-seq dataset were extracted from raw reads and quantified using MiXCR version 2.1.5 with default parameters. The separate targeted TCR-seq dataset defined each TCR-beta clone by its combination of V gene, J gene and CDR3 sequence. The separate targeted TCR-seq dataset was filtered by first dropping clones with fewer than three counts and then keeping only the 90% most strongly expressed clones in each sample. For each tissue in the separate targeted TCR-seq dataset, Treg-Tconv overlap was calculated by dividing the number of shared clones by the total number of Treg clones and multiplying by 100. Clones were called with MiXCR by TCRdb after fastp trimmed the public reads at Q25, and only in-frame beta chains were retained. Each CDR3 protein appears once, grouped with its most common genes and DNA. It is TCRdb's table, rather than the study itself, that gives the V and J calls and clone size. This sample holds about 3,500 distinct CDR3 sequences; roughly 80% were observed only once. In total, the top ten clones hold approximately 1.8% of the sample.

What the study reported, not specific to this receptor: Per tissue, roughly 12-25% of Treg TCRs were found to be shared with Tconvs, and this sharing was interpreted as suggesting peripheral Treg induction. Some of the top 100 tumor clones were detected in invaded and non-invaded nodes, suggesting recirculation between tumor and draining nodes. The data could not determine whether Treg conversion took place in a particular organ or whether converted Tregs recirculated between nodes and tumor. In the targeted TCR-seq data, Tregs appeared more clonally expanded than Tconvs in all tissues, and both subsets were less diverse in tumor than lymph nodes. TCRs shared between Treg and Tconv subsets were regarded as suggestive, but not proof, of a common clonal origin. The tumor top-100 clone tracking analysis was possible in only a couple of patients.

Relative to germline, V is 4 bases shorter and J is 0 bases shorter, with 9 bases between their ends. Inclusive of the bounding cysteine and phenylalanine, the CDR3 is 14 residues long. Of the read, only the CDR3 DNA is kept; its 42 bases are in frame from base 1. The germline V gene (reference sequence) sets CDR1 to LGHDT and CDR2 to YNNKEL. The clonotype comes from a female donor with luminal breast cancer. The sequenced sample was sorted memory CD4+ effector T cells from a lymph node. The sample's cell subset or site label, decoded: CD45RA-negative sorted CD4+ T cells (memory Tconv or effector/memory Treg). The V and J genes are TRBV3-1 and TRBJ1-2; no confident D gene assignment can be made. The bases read TGTGCCAGCAGCCTTGGTCTCCCTAACTATGGCTACACCTTC. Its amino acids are CASSLGLPNYGYTF.